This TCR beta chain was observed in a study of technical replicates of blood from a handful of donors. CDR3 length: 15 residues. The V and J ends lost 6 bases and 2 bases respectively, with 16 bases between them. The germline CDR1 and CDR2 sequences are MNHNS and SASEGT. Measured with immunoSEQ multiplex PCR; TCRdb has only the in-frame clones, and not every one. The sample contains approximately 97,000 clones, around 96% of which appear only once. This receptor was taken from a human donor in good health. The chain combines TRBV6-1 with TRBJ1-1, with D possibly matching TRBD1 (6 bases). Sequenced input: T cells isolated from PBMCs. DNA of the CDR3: TGTGCCAGCAGACCCATGCAGGGGTTCAACACTGAAGCTTTCTTT. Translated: CASRPMQGFNTEAFF.